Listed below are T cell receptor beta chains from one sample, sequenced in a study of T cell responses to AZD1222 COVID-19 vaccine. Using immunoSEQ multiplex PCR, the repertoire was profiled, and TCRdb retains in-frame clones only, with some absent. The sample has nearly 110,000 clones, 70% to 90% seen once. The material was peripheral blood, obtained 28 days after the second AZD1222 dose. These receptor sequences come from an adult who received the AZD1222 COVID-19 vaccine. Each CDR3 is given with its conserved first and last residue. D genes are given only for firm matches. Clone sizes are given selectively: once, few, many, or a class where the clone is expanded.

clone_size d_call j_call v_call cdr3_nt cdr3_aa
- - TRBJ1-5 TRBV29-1 TGCAGCGTTGGGAATCTGGATCAGCCCCAGCATTTT CSVGNLDQPQHF
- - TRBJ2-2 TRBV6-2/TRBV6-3 TGTGCCAGCAGTTACTCAGATGGGGAGCTGTTTTTT CASSYSDGELFF
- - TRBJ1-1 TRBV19 TGTGCCAGTGGGACCCAAGGAGGTGAAGCTTTCTTT CASGTQGGEAFF
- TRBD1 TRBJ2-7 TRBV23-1 TGCGCCAGCAGTCATTTGGACAGGGGGTTTCGCGAGCAGTACTTC CASSHLDRGFREQYF
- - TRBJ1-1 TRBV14 TGTGCCAGCAGCCAAGTACAGTACACTGAAGCTTTCTTT CASSQVQYTEAFF
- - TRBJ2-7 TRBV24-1 TGTGCCACCAGTGCTAGGACAGAGAGCTCCTACGAGCAGTACTTC CATSARTESSYEQYF
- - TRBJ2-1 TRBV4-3 TGCGCCAGCAGCCAAGATTTGTCCGCGGGGGCCGCTCCCCAACAGTTCTTC CASSQDLSAGAAPQQFF
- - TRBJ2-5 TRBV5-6 TGTGCCAGCAGCTTAGAGGGGGCCCAGTACTTC CASSLEGAQYF
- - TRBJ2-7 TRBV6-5 TGTGCCAGCAATAAGAAGGGGGATGGCATCCACGAGCAGTACTTC CASNKKGDGIHEQYF
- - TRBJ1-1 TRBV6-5 TGTGCCAGCAGTTCAGGGAACACTGAAGCTTTCTTT CASSSGNTEAFF
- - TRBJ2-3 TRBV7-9 TGTGCCAGCAGCCCTCTACAGGTCTTGTCAGCGTTAGATACGCAGTATTTT CASSPLQVLSALDTQYF
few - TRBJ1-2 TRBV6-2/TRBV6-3 TGTGCCAGCAGTTATCGGCAGGGTCGGACTAACTATGGCTACACCTTC CASSYRQGRTNYGYTF
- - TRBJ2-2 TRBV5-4 TGTGCCAGCAGCTTTGGGTCCAGGACCACCGGGGAGCTGTTTTTT CASSFGSRTTGELFF
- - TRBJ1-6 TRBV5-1 TGCGCCAGCAGCTCCGATATAGGAGGGAGCAATTCACCCCTCCACTTT CASSSDIGGSNSPLHF
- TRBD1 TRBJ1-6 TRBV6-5 TGTGCCAGCAAAGCGGAGACAGGGTACCATTCACCCCTCCACTTT CASKAETGYHSPLHF
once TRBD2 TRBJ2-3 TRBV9 TGTGCCAGCAGCGTAAGGGCGGGGGGAGAGGATACGCAGTATTTT CASSVRAGGEDTQYF
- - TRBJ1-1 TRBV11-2 TGTGCCAGCAGCCGAGGTGGGGCATCTTCGGCAACTTTCTTT CASSRGGASSATFF
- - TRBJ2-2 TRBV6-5 TGTGCCAGCAGTTATAGGGATGCCGGGGAGCTGTTTTTT CASSYRDAGELFF
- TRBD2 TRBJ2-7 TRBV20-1 TGCAGTGCTAGTAATAGCGGGGGGTACGAGCAGTACTTC CSASNSGGYEQYF
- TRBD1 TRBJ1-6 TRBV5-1 TGCGCCAGCAGCTTGGAAGGGGGCCCCATGGACTCACCCCTCCACTTT CASSLEGGPMDSPLHF
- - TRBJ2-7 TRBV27 TGTGCCAGCAGTCCGTATAATAGGCCTTCGACCTACGAGCAGTACTTC CASSPYNRPSTYEQYF
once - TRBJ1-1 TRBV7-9 TGTGCCAGCACCCCGAGGGCAGTTAACACTGAAGCTTTCTTT CASTPRAVNTEAFF
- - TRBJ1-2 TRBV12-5 TGTGCTAGTGCCCCCGCGGGGGCATTCAACTATGGCTACACCTTC CASAPAGAFNYGYTF
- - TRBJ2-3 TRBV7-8 TGTGCCAGCAGTCGAACAGATACGCAGTATTTT CASSRTDTQYF
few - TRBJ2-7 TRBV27 TGTGCCAGCAGTTTGTCGACAGCGAGCTCCTACGAGCAGTACTTC CASSLSTASSYEQYF
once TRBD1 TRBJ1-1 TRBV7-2 TGTGCCAGCAGCTTAGGGACAGGCTTGAACACTGAAGCTTTCTTT CASSLGTGLNTEAFF
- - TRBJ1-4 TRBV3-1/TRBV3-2 TGTGCCAGCAGCTCTACAGGGTTTTATGAAAAACTGTTTTTT CASSSTGFYEKLFF